Below are 28 T cell receptor beta chains sequenced from a single sample in a study of cytomegalovirus exposure and HLA in healthy donors. PCR involved 60 Vbeta and 13 Jbeta primers. TCRdb keeps only in-frame clones here, not all; method: immunoSEQ multiplex PCR. Here the sample spans about 69,000 clones, roughly 74% being singletons. Sequencing was performed on PBMCs. The receptors shown here come from a woman aged 60-75 years in good health and CMV-seropositive.

The chain carries TRBV30 and TRBJ2-3; no clear D gene. The CDR3 extends over 11 amino acids. Trimming pared 5 bases from V and 2 bases from J, leaving 5 bases between. Per the germline V gene, CDR1 is GTSNPN and CDR2 is SVGIG (reference sequence). The CDR3 here is CAWGITDTQYF. The CDR3 bases are TGTGCCTGGGGCATCACAGATACGCAGTATTTT.

This chain links TRBV30 with TRBJ1-2; the D is unclear. V shed 2 bases and J shed 5 bases, with 12 bases lying between them. CDR1 GTSNPN and CDR2 SVGIG come from the germline V gene (reference sequence). CDR3 length: 13 residues. Here the CDR3 reads CAWSPRGVYGYTF. The DNA of the CDR3 is TGTGCCTGGAGTCCCCGGGGAGTATATGGCTACACCTTC.

The genes are TRBV5-5 and TRBJ1-5, with D perhaps matching TRBD1 (5 bases). Germline lookup yields CDR1 SGHKS and CDR2 YYEKEE (reference sequence). Trimming left V 1 base short and J 6 bases short, with 14 bases between. This CDR3 is 15 amino acids long. The CDR3 DNA sequence: TGTGCCAGCAGCTTGAGCCCAGGGTATGGTCAGCCCCAGCATTTT. This encodes CASSLSPGYGQPQHF. The whole variable domain, remainder taken from reference TRBV5-5 and TRBJ1-5, is DAGVTQSPTHLIKTRGQQVTLRCSPISGHKSVSWYQQVLGQGPQFIFQYYEKEERGRGNFPDRFSARQFPNYSSELNVNALLLGDSALYLCASSLSPGYGQPQHFGDGTRLSIL.

The rearrangement links TRBV29-1 to TRBJ2-1, with D uncertain. From germline, CDR1 is SQVTM and CDR2 ANQGSEA. The V end was cut by 4 bases, the J end by 0 bases, with 7 bases between. CDR3 length: 13 amino acids. The CDR3: CSVAGYSYNEQFF. CDR3 in DNA: TGCAGCGTTGCCGGGTACTCCTACAATGAGCAGTTCTTC.

About this clone itself: A junction boundary mismatches the germline segment, possibly from a read error. The V call is TRBV30, the J call TRBJ1-1; D gene ambiguous. CDR3 length equals 11 residues. Germline V gene data show CDR1 as GTSNPN and CDR2 as SVGIG (reference sequence). In nucleotides, the CDR3 is TGTGTCTGGAGTGTAAGCGCTGAAGCTTTCTTT. It encodes CVWSVSAEAFF.

The chain is built from TRBV21-1 and TRBJ1-6; the D call in the table, TRBD1, was not verified against the DNA. TRBV21-1 is marked as a pseudogene. The CDR3 is 12 residues long. The DNA for the CDR3 is TGTGCCAGCACAGAAACAGGGTCACCCCTCCACTTT. Its protein product is CASTETGSPLHF.

The chain employs TRBV21-1 and TRBJ2-7; whether TRBD1, the table's D call, matches the DNA was not checked. TRBV21-1 is tagged as a pseudogene. This CDR3 has 14 amino acids. This chain's CDR3 is CASSKARTPSEQYF. CDR3 nucleotides: TGTGCCAGCAGCAAAGCTCGGACACCGTCGGAGCAGTACTTC.

The rearrangement links TRBV2 to TRBJ2-7; weak D call: TRBD2 (7 bases). Per germline, CDR1 SNHLY and CDR2 FYNNEI. This CDR3 contains 14 residues. V lost 6 bases, J lost 3 bases, and 15 bases lay in between. As DNA, the CDR3 is TGTGCCAGCAGCGTGAGAGGGGGGGGCTACGAGCAGTACTTC. This codes for CASSVRGGGYEQYF.

The chain combines TRBV2 with TRBJ2-7, with D maybe TRBD2 (7 bases). The CDR3 has 16 amino acids. In germline, CDR1 is SNHLY, CDR2 FYNNEI. Trimming shortened V by 3 bases and J by 2 bases, and 17 bases separated the two germline ends. CDR3: CASSESRRGGAYEQYF. In DNA, the CDR3 is TGTGCCAGCAGTGAGAGTAGGAGGGGGGGTGCCTACGAGCAGTACTTC.

The genes are TRBV5-5 and TRBJ1-4; possibly TRBD1 for D (5 bases). From germline, CDR1 is SGHKS and CDR2 YYEKEE (reference sequence). This CDR3 region has 15 residues. V was cut by 3 bases and J by 3 bases, with 12 bases left in between. The CDR3 spells CASSSDGGSNEKLFF. CDR3 sequence (DNA): TGTGCCAGCAGCTCGGATGGGGGGTCTAATGAAAAACTGTTTTTT.

V and J are TRBV7-9 and TRBJ2-1; TRBD1 might be the D (5 bases). This CDR3 spans 16 amino acids. Per the germline V gene, CDR1 is SEHNR and CDR2 is FQNEAQ (reference sequence). V shed 5 bases and J shed 0 bases, with 14 bases lying between them. The CDR3 coding sequence is TGTGCCAGCAGCCCCAGACAGATGAGCTCCTACAATGAGCAGTTCTTC. Amino acid sequence: CASSPRQMSSYNEQFF.

Only one count was recorded for this clone. The chain combines TRBV2 with TRBJ2-7, with TRBD1 identical over 7 bases. The CDR3 spans 12 residues. Germline V CDR1 and CDR2: SNHLY, FYNNEI. J gave up 4 bases and V 5 bases, and 2 bases lay outside the gene matches. The CDR3 reads CASSYRGYEQYF. CDR3 nucleotide sequence: TGTGCCAGCAGTTACAGGGGTTACGAGCAGTACTTC. Complete variable domain (other parts from reference TRBV2 and TRBJ2-7): EPEVTQTPSHQVTQMGQEVILRCVPISNHLYFYWYRQILGQKVEFLVSFYNNEISEKSEIFDDQFSVERPDGSNFTLKIRSTKLEDSAMYFCASSYRGYEQYFGPGTRLTVT.

CDR3 amino acids: CATSDRGNLVNEQFF. Written as DNA, the CDR3 is TGCGCCACCTCCGACAGGGGTAATTTGGTCAATGAGCAGTTCTTC. The chain carries TRBV4-1 and TRBJ2-1; TRBD1 agrees at 8 bases. V gave up 10 bases and J gave up 6 bases; unmatched junction bases: 14. The V gene's germline CDR1 is MGHRA and CDR2 YSYEKL. The CDR3 consists of 15 residues.

The chain links TRBV5-6 to TRBJ2-7; TRBD2 matches at 12 bases. CDR1 is SGHDT and CDR2 is YYEEEE in the germline V gene. Trimming removed 3 bases from V and 0 bases from J; junction bases left unmatched: 4. The CDR3 consists of 16 residues. This CDR3 is CASSSLLAGGSYEQYF. Written as DNA, the CDR3 is TGTGCCAGCAGCTCCTTACTAGCGGGGGGCTCCTACGAGCAGTACTTC. Full variable domain (outside the CDR3, taken from reference TRBV5-6 and TRBJ2-7): DAGVTQSPTHLIKTRGQQVTLRCSPKSGHDTVSWYQQALGQGPQFIFQYYEEEERQRGNFPDRFSGHQFPNYSSELNVNALLLGDSALYLCASSSLLAGGSYEQYFGPGTRLTVT.

V usage is TRBV30 and J usage is TRBJ2-3; perhaps TRBD2 as D (6 bases). This CDR3 has 14 amino acids. Trimming took 5 bases from V and 2 from J, leaving 14 bases between them. CDR1 and CDR2 from the germline V gene are GTSNPN and SVGIG (reference sequence). CDR3 protein: CAWQKGTFTDTQYF. The CDR3, as DNA: TGTGCCTGGCAAAAAGGGACTTTCACAGATACGCAGTATTTT. Filled out from reference TRBV30 and TRBJ2-3, the complete variable domain reads SQTIHQWPATLVQPVGSPLSLECTVEGTSNPNLYWYRQAAGRGLQLLFYSVGIGQISSEVPQNLSASRPQDRQFILSSKKLLLSDSGFYLCAWQKGTFTDTQYFGPGTRLTVL.

Remarks on this clone: The germline gene is not matched at one end of the junction; a read error may be the cause. The chain is built from TRBV7-9 and TRBJ1-1, with a weak D call TRBD1 (5 bases). The V gene's germline CDR1 is SEHNR and CDR2 FQNEAQ (reference sequence). This CDR3 has 11 amino acids. For the CDR3, the DNA is TGTGCCAGCAGCTGGGGCACTGAAGCTTTATTT. This encodes CASSWGTEALF.

This clone has just a few counts. This sequence joins TRBV29-1 and TRBJ2-7; D perhaps matches TRBD1 (6 bases). Germline CDR1 and CDR2: SQVTM and ANQGSEA. CDR3 length equals 12 residues. V was pared by 6 bases and J by 6 bases, with 15 bases between. DNA of the CDR3: TGCAGCGTCCTCCAGGGGAATGCCGAGCAGTACTTC. It is translated as CSVLQGNAEQYF.

The rearrangement uses TRBV30 and TRBJ2-5; TRBD2 aligns across 9 bases. The tail of the sequence fits TRBJ2-7 better, so the J call may be wrong. The CDR3 covers 14 residues. Germline lookup yields CDR1 GTSNPN and CDR2 SVGIG (reference sequence). This chain's CDR3 is CAWSVASGAYEQYF. The CDR3 DNA reads TGTGCCTGGAGTGTGGCTAGCGGGGCCTACGAGCAGTACTTC.

The chain is built from TRBV2 and TRBJ2-7, with no clear D. CDR1 and CDR2 (germline): SNHLY, FYNNEI. Trimming removed 4 bases at V and 5 bases at J, with 6 bases between. This CDR3 is 11 amino acids long. The CDR3 DNA sequence: TGTGCCAGCAGTGCCCTCCACGAGCAGTACTTC. Translated: CASSALHEQYF. Using reference TRBV2 and TRBJ2-7 for the parts outside the CDR3, the full variable domain is EPEVTQTPSHQVTQMGQEVILRCVPISNHLYFYWYRQILGQKVEFLVSFYNNEISEKSEIFDDQFSVERPDGSNFTLKIRSTKLEDSAMYFCASSALHEQYFGPGTRLTVT.

Only one count was recorded for this clone. The chain combines TRBV5-1 with TRBJ1-1; 7 bases match TRBD1. CDR1 is SGHRS, CDR2 YFSETQ, per germline. The CDR3 length is 16 residues. The V segment lost 3 bases and the J segment 1 base; nucleotides outside the gene matches: 9. This chain's CDR3 is CASSYSQTGANTEAFF. DNA of the CDR3: TGCGCCAGCAGCTATAGCCAAACAGGGGCGAACACTGAAGCTTTCTTT.

This chain joins TRBV19 and TRBJ2-5; D gene unclear. The V and J ends lost 0 bases and 10 bases respectively, with 9 bases between them. CDR1 and CDR2 (germline): LNHDA, SQIVND (reference sequence). The CDR3 is 12 amino acids. The CDR3 loop is CASSIDSVVQYF. The CDR3 coding sequence is TGTGCCAGTAGTATAGACAGCGTGGTCCAGTACTTC.

The V gene is TRBV30, the J gene TRBJ2-1, with TRBD2 matching over 7 bases. The CDR3 has 16 residues. In germline, CDR1 is GTSNPN, CDR2 SVGIG (reference sequence). V lost 3 bases to trimming and J lost 7 bases; unmatched junction nucleotides: 15. CDR3 region: CAWSHPSRGRYNEQFF. The CDR3, as DNA: TGTGCCTGGAGCCATCCGAGCCGCGGGAGATATAATGAGCAGTTCTTC.

In this sample, this clone turned up a few times. This chain links TRBV7-9 with TRBJ2-2, with a possible D match to TRBD1 (5 bases). The CDR3 is 16 residues long. The germline gives CDR1 SEHNR, CDR2 FQNEAQ (reference sequence). The V gene lost 4 bases and the J gene lost 4 bases, with 16 bases spanning the gap. The CDR3 loop reads CASSSQGLRGTGELFF. CDR3 coding DNA: TGTGCCAGCAGCTCCCAGGGTCTGCGTGGCACCGGGGAGCTGTTTTTT. Variable domain in full (rest from reference TRBV7-9 and TRBJ2-2): DTGVSQNPRHKITKRGQNVTFRCDPISEHNRLYWYRQTLGQGPEFLTYFQNEAQLEKSRLLSDRFSAERPKGSFSTLEIQRTEQGDSAMYLCASSSQGLRGTGELFFGEGSRLTVL.

The chain links TRBV7-8 to TRBJ2-5; TRBD2 agrees at 9 bases. Trimming at V came to 6 bases and at J to 1 base, leaving 15 bases not matched to a gene. The germline CDR1 and CDR2 sequences are SGHVS and FQNEAQ. The CDR3 has 18 residues. The CDR3 sequence: CASSRGRWVAGAQETQYF. The DNA for the CDR3 is TGTGCCAGCAGTCGGGGACGGTGGGTAGCGGGGGCCCAAGAGACCCAGTACTTC.

The chain couples TRBV5-6 to TRBJ1-2; no firm D call. CDR1 is SGHDT and CDR2 is YYEEEE in the germline V gene. The ends were cut back, 0 bases at V and 6 bases at J, with 15 bases in the middle. This CDR3 has 15 amino acids. CDR3 loop: CASSLGPIWGDGYTF. The CDR3 DNA reads TGTGCCAGCAGCTTGGGCCCCATTTGGGGAGATGGCTACACCTTC.

This chain links TRBV6-1 with TRBJ2-1, with 12 bases lining up with TRBD2. Germline CDR1 and CDR2: MNHNS and SASEGT. Trimming took 8 bases from V and 4 from J; bases not matched to a gene: 3. CDR3 size: 14 residues. CDR3 residues: CASETSGGYNEQFF. CDR3 bases: TGTGCCAGCGAGACTAGCGGGGGATACAATGAGCAGTTCTTC.

This clone was observed a single time. The chain is built from TRBV4-2 and TRBJ2-1; D is perhaps TRBD1 (6 bases). CDR3 length: 16 amino acids. Germline CDR1 LGHNA, CDR2 YNFKEQ. V lost 1 base and J lost 0, with 10 bases in between. This CDR3 is CASSQAQGISYNEQFF. In nucleotides, the CDR3 is TGTGCCAGCAGCCAAGCTCAGGGGATCTCCTACAATGAGCAGTTCTTC.

The rearrangement joins TRBV29-1 to TRBJ1-1; 7 bases line up with TRBD1. CDR1 SQVTM and CDR2 ANQGSEA come from the germline V gene. Losses at the gene ends were 6 bases for V and 10 bases for J; bases not matched to a gene: 11. The CDR3 length is 12 residues. CDR3 sequence (DNA): TGCAGCGTAGTACTGGACAGGAAGGGAGCTTTCTTT. This gives the protein CSVVLDRKGAFF.